These T cell receptor beta chains were read from a single sample in a study of beta chain features in type 1 diabetes. Profiling relied on immunoSEQ multiplex PCR, and the TCRdb table lists in-frame clones only, not all of them. Among fewer than 250,000 clones listed, about 9.3% were seen once. The specimen sequenced was naive CD4+ T cells from blood. The receptors were sampled from a woman younger than 35 in good health. The CDR3 runs from the conserved cysteine through the conserved F or W. D genes are given only for firm matches. Rows may omit the clone size; those that give it use once, few, many or a size class.

abundance: few
d_gene: NA
v_gene: TRBV5-1
j_gene: TRBJ2-1
CDR3nt: TGCGCCAGCAGCCTACGCGGGGAGGTTCGAGAGCAGTTCTTC
CDR3aa: CASSLRGEVREQFF

abundance: many
d_gene: NA
v_gene: TRBV23-1
j_gene: TRBJ2-7
CDR3nt: TGCGCCAGCAGTCAATCGCAGCTACAGGTTCTAGCCTACGAGCAGTACTTC
CDR3aa: CASSQSQLQVLAYEQYF

abundance: few
d_gene: NA
v_gene: TRBV7-8
j_gene: TRBJ2-7
CDR3nt: TGTGCCAGCAGCGCTACAGGACGCGGCCTCTACGAGCAGTACTTC
CDR3aa: CASSATGRGLYEQYF

abundance: NA
d_gene: NA
v_gene: TRBV4-1
j_gene: TRBJ1-1
CDR3nt: TGCGCCAGCAGCCAACTTTACCTCGGACAGATCGAAGCTTTCTTT
CDR3aa: CASSQLYLGQIEAFF

abundance: NA
d_gene: TRBD1
v_gene: TRBV2
j_gene: TRBJ1-5
CDR3nt: TGTGCCAGCGGACAGGGAGGTCAGCCCCAGCATTTT
CDR3aa: CASGQGGQPQHF

abundance: NA
d_gene: NA
v_gene: TRBV5-4
j_gene: TRBJ1-4
CDR3nt: TGTGCCAGCAGCTTGTCTGTTGCAACTAATGAAAAACTGTTTTTT
CDR3aa: CASSLSVATNEKLFF

abundance: few
d_gene: TRBD1
v_gene: TRBV30
j_gene: TRBJ1-5
CDR3nt: TGTGCCTGGAAGGCGACAGGGGCAACCAATCAGCCCCAGCATTTT
CDR3aa: CAWKATGATNQPQHF

abundance: NA
d_gene: TRBD1
v_gene: TRBV19
j_gene: TRBJ1-5
CDR3nt: TGTGCCAGTAGTGAACAGGGGTCCCGCCCCCAGCATTTT
CDR3aa: CASSEQGSRPQHF

abundance: NA
d_gene: NA
v_gene: TRBV15
j_gene: TRBJ1-5
CDR3nt: TGTGCCATCTTTTGGGAGCGTAGGGGGTTCCAGCCCCAGCATTTT
CDR3aa: CAIFWERRGFQPQHF

abundance: few
d_gene: NA
v_gene: TRBV27
j_gene: TRBJ2-3
CDR3nt: TGTGCCAGCAGGCAACGGGGGACAGATACGCAGTATTTT
CDR3aa: CASRQRGTDTQYF

abundance: few
d_gene: NA
v_gene: TRBV21-1
j_gene: TRBJ2-3
CDR3nt: TGTGCCAGCCTAAAGAGGGACACCGTTTCTAGAGGCACAGATACGCAGTATTTT
CDR3aa: CASLKRDTVSRGTDTQYF

abundance: NA
d_gene: TRBD2
v_gene: TRBV5-4
j_gene: TRBJ2-7
CDR3nt: TGTGCCAGCAGCCCCCTAGCGGGCCACGAGCAGTACTTC
CDR3aa: CASSPLAGHEQYF

abundance: few
d_gene: NA
v_gene: TRBV5-1
j_gene: TRBJ1-1
CDR3nt: TGCGCCAGCAGCTATAACAGCGGAGGTAACACTGAAGCTTTCTTT
CDR3aa: CASSYNSGGNTEAFF

abundance: once
d_gene: NA
v_gene: TRBV5-1
j_gene: TRBJ2-5
CDR3nt: TGCGCCAGCACCAAACAGTTCCAAGAGACCCAGTACTTC
CDR3aa: CASTKQFQETQYF

abundance: few
d_gene: TRBD1
v_gene: TRBV19
j_gene: TRBJ2-7
CDR3nt: TGTGCCAGTAAGGACAGGAGTCAATCCTACGAGCAGTACTTC
CDR3aa: CASKDRSQSYEQYF

abundance: few
d_gene: TRBD1
v_gene: TRBV30
j_gene: TRBJ1-1
CDR3nt: TGTGCCGCGAGGGGGCTTGCTGAAGCTTTCTTT
CDR3aa: CAARGLAEAFF

abundance: few
d_gene: NA
v_gene: TRBV5-1
j_gene: TRBJ2-3
CDR3nt: TGCGCCAGCAGCGACAGACAGGCATCTAGCACAGATACGCAGTATTTT
CDR3aa: CASSDRQASSTDTQYF

abundance: many
d_gene: NA
v_gene: TRBV12-5
j_gene: TRBJ2-5
CDR3nt: TGTGCTAGTGGTTTGGTACGGGAGACCCAGTACTTC
CDR3aa: CASGLVRETQYF

abundance: NA
d_gene: TRBD2
v_gene: TRBV5-4
j_gene: TRBJ2-3
CDR3nt: TGTGCCAGCAGCTTGGTGCTAGCGGGGAGCACAGATACGCAGTATTTT
CDR3aa: CASSLVLAGSTDTQYF

abundance: NA
d_gene: TRBD2
v_gene: TRBV28
j_gene: TRBJ2-1
CDR3nt: TGTGCCCTCCCCGGGACTAGCGGGGGGATATGGGAGCAGTTCTTC
CDR3aa: CALPGTSGGIWEQFF

abundance: few
d_gene: NA
v_gene: TRBV7-9
j_gene: TRBJ1-1
CDR3nt: TGTGCCAGCAGCTTAGCGCTAGGGAGAACGAACACTGAAGCTTTCTTT
CDR3aa: CASSLALGRTNTEAFF

abundance: many
d_gene: TRBD1
v_gene: TRBV7-9
j_gene: TRBJ1-6
CDR3nt: TGTGCCAGCGCCTGGGGGACAGGGGCTTCACCCCTCCACTTT
CDR3aa: CASAWGTGASPLHF

abundance: NA
d_gene: TRBD1
v_gene: TRBV19
j_gene: TRBJ2-3
CDR3nt: TGTGCCAGTAGTACAGGGACAGCTAGCACAGATACGCAGTATTTT
CDR3aa: CASSTGTASTDTQYF